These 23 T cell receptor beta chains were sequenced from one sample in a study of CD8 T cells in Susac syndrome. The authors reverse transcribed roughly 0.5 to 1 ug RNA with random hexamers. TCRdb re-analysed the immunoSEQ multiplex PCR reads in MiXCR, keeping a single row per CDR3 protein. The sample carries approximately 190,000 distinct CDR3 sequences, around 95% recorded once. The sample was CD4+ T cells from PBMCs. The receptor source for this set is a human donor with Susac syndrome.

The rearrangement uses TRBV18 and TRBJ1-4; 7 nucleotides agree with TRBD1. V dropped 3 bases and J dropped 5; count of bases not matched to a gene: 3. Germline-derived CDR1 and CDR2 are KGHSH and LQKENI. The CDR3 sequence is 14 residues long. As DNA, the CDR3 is TGTGCCAGCTCACCGACAGGGTGGAATGAAAAACTGTTTTTT. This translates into CASSPTGWNEKLFF.

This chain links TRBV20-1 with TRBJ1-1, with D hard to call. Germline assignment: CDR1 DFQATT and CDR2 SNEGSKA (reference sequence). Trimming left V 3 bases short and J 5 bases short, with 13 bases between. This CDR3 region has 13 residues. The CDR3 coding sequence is TGCAGTGCTAGTGTGAGGTCGGGAACTGAAGCTTTCTTT. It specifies CSASVRSGTEAFF.

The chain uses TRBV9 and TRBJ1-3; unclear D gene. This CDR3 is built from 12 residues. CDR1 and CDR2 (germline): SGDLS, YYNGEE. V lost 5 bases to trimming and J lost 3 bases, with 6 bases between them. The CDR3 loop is CASSEIGNTIYF. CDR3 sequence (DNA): TGTGCCAGCAGTGAAATTGGAAACACCATATATTTT.

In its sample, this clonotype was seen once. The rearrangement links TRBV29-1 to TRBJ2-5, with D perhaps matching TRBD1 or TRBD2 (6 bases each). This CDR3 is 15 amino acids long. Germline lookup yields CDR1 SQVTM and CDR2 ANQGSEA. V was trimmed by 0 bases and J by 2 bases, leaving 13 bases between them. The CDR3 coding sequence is TGCAGCGTTGAAGATCCCCAGGGGAGGCAAGAGACCCAGTACTTC. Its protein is CSVEDPQGRQETQYF.

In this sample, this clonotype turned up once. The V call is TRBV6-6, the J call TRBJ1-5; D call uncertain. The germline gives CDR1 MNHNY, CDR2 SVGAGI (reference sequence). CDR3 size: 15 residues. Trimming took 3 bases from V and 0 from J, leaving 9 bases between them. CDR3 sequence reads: CASSYTIGSNQPQHF. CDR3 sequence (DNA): TGTGCCAGCAGTTATACAATCGGTAGCAATCAGCCCCAGCATTTT.

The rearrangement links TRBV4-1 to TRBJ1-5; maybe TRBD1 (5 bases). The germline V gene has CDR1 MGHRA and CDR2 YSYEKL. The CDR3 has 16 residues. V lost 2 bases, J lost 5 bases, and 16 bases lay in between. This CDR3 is CASSQQSEQADQPQHF. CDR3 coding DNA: TGCGCCAGCAGCCAACAATCGGAACAGGCCGATCAGCCCCAGCATTTT.

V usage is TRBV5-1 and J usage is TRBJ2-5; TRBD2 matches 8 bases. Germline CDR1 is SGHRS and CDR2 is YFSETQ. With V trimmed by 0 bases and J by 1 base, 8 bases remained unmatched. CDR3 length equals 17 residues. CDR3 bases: TGCGCCAGCAGCTTGGCGGGGGGGCCGGGAGGCCAAGAGACCCAGTACTTC. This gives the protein CASSLAGGPGGQETQYF.

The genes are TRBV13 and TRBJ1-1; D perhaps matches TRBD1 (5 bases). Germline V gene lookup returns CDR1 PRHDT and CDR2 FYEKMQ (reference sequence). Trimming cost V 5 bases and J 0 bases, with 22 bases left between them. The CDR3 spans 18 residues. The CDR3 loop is CASSKTYGAQRVNTEAFF. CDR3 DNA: TGTGCCAGCAGCAAAACGTATGGGGCGCAGAGGGTGAACACTGAAGCTTTCTTT.

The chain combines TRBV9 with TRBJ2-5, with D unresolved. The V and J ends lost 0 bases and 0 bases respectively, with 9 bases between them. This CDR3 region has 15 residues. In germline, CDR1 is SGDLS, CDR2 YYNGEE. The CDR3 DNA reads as TGTGCCAGCAGCGTAGGTGGAGTGTACCAAGAGACCCAGTACTTC. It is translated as CASSVGGVYQETQYF.

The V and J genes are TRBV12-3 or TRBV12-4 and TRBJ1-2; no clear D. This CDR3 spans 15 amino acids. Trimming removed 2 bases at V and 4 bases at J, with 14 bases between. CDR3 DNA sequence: TGTGCCAGCAGTTTAATTGAGGGCAGGTTCTATGGCTACACCTTC. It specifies CASSLIEGRFYGYTF.

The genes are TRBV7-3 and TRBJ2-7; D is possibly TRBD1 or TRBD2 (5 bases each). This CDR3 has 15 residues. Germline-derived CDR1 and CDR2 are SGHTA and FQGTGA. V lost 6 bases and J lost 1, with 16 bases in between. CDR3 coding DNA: TGTGCCAGCAGTCCCGGGGCAGGGAATTCCTACGAGCAGTACTTC. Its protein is CASSPGAGNSYEQYF.

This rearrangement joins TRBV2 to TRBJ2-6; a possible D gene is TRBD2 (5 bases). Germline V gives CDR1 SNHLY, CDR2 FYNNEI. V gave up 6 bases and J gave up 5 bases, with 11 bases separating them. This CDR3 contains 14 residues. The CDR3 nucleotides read TGTGCCAGCAGGAAGGAGGCGTGGGCCAACGTCCTGACTTTC. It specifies CASRKEAWANVLTF. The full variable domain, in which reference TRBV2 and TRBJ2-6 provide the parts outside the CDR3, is EPEVTQTPSHQVTQMGQEVILRCVPISNHLYFYWYRQILGQKVEFLVSFYNNEISEKSEIFDDQFSVERPDGSNFTLKIRSTKLEDSAMYFCASRKEAWANVLTFGAGSRLTVL.

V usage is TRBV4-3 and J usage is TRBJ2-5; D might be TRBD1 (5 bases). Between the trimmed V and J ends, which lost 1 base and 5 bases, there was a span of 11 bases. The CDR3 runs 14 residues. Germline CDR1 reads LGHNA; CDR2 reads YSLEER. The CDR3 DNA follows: TGCGCCAGCAGCCAAGGCCAGGGAAGCGAGACCCAGTACTTC. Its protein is CASSQGQGSETQYF.

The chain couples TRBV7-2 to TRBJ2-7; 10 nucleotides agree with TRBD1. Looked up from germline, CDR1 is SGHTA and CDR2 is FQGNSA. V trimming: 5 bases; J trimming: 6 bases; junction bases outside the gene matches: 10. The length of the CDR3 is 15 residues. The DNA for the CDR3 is TGTGCCAGCAGCCTGGGACAGGGGATATCCCTCGAGCAGTACTTC. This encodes CASSLGQGISLEQYF.

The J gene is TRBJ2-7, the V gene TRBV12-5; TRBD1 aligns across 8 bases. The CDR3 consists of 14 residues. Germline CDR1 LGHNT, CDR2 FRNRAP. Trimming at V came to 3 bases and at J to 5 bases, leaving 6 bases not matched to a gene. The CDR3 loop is CASGFQGAGNEQYF. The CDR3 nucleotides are TGTGCTAGTGGTTTCCAGGGGGCGGGCAACGAGCAGTACTTC. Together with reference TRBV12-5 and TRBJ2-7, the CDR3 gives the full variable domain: DARVTQTPRHKVTEMGQEVTMRCQPILGHNTVFWYRQTMMQGLELLAYFRNRAPLDDSGMPKDRFSAEMPDATLATLKIQPSEPRDSAVYFCASGFQGAGNEQYFGPGTRLTVT.

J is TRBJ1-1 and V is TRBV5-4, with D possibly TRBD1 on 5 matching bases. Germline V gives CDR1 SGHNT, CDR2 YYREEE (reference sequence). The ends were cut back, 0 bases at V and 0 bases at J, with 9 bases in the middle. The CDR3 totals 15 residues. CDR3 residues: CASSLAGALNTEAFF. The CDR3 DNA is TGTGCCAGCAGCTTGGCCGGGGCTCTGAACACTGAAGCTTTCTTT. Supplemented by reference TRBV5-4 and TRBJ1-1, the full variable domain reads ETGVTQSPTHLIKTRGQQVTLRCSSQSGHNTVSWYQQALGQGPQFIFQYYREEENGRGNFPPRFSGLQFPNYSSELNVNALELDDSALYLCASSLAGALNTEAFFGQGTRLTVV.

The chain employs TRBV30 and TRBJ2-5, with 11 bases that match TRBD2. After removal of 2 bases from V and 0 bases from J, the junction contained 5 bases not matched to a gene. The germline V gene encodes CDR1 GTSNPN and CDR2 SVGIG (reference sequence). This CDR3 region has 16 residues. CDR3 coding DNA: TGTGCCTGGAGTCATGAGACTAGCGGGAACCAAGAGACCCAGTACTTC. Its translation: CAWSHETSGNQETQYF.

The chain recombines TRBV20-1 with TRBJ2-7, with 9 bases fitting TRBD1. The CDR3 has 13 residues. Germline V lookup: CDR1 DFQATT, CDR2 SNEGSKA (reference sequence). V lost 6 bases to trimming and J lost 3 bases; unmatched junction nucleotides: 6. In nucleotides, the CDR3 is TGCAGTGCCGACGACAGGGGGGGCTACGAGCAGTACTTC. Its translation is CSADDRGGYEQYF.

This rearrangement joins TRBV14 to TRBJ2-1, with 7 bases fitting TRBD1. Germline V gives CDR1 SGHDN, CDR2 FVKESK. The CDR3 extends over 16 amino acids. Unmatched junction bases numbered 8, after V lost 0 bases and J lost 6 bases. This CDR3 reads CASSQEPGQASNEQFF. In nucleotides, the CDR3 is TGTGCCAGCAGCCAAGAACCTGGACAGGCGAGCAATGAGCAGTTCTTC.

The CDR3 nucleotides are TGTGCCAGCAGCCTGGGGACAGTAGCCGATACGCAGTATTTT. It translates to CASSLGTVADTQYF. The chain carries TRBV3-1 and TRBJ2-3, with 7 bases that match TRBD1. Germline CDR1 LGHDT, CDR2 YNNKEL (reference sequence). V lost 4 bases and J lost 6; bases outside the gene matches: 7. CDR3 length equals 14 residues.

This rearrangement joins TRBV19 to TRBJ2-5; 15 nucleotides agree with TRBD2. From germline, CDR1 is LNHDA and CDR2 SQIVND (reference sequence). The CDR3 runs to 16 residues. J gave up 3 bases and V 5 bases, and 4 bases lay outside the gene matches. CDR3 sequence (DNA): TGTGCCAGTAGTCAGTGGACTAGCGGGGGGGAAGAGACCCAGTACTTC. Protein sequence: CASSQWTSGGEETQYF.

CDR3 sequence reads: CSVVEGGTGELFF. DNA of the CDR3: TGCAGCGTGGTAGAGGGGGGCACCGGGGAGCTGTTTTTT. V gene TRBV29-1 combines with J gene TRBJ2-2; D assignment may be TRBD1 or TRBD2 (6 bases each). V was clipped by 6 bases and J by 4 bases, with 12 bases between them. This CDR3 comprises 13 residues. CDR1 and CDR2 from the germline V gene are SQVTM and ANQGSEA.

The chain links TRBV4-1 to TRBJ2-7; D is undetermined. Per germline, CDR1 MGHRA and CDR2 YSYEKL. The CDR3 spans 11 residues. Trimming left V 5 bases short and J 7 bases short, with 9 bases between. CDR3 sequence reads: CASSWMGEQYF. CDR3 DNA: TGCGCCAGCAGCTGGATGGGGGAGCAGTACTTC.